This TCR beta chain derives from a study of blood T cell repertoires in COVID-19. Profiling relied on immunoSEQ multiplex PCR, and the TCRdb table lists in-frame clones only, not all of them. The table lists approximately 250,000 clones, under 90% of them singletons. Trimming cost V 2 bases and J 7 bases, with 14 bases left between them. Germline V gives CDR1 SGHDN, CDR2 FVKESK. The CDR3 extends over 15 amino acids. What was sequenced was peripheral blood. This sequence was found in a human donor in a cohort sampled during active COVID-19. The gene calls are TRBV14 and TRBJ2-2; possibly TRBD2 for D (5 bases). CDR3 in DNA: TGTGCCAGCAGCCAAAACACAGCGGCTGGCGGGGAGCTGTTTTTT. Its protein product is CASSQNTAAGGELFF.